This passage covers 25 T cell receptor beta chains from one sample sequenced in a study of CD8 T cells in Susac syndrome. After extraction with the RNeasy kit, 0.5 to 1 ug of the RNA was reverse transcribed using random hexamers. TCRdb processed the immunoSEQ multiplex PCR reads anew with MiXCR; each CDR3 protein has one entry. The data contain 100,000 to 150,000 distinct CDR3 sequences, roughly 80% of them singletons. Sequenced: CD8+ T cells from PBMCs. The receptors were sampled from a human donor with multiple sclerosis.

The J gene is TRBJ2-7, the V gene TRBV2, with D possibly TRBD1 on 5 matching bases. The CDR3 totals 13 residues. The ends were cut back, 7 bases at V and 6 bases at J, with 16 bases in the middle. From germline, CDR1 is SNHLY and CDR2 FYNNEI. The DNA for the CDR3 is TGTGCCAGCACCGAAGGGGTAGGGTCCGAGCAGTACTTC. It encodes CASTEGVGSEQYF.

This clonotype was seen a handful of times. V usage is TRBV5-6 and J usage is TRBJ2-1; D may be TRBD2 (5 bases). The length of the CDR3 is 13 residues. Trimming stripped 0 bases from V and 6 bases from J, with 7 bases between. CDR1 is SGHDT, CDR2 YYEEEE, per germline. The CDR3 protein is CASSLVLANEQFF. CDR3 nucleotide sequence: TGTGCCAGCAGCTTGGTCCTAGCCAATGAGCAGTTCTTC.

The J gene is TRBJ1-4, the V gene TRBV7-8; D not resolved. V shed 5 bases and J shed 0 bases, with 13 bases lying between them. This CDR3 has 16 amino acids. Looked up from germline, CDR1 is SGHVS and CDR2 is FQNEAQ. In DNA form, the CDR3 reads TGTGCCAGCAGCCCATGGGTCGGTGCAACTAATGAAAAACTGTTTTTT. This encodes CASSPWVGATNEKLFF. The full variable domain, completed using reference TRBV7-8 and TRBJ1-4, is GAGVSQSPRYKVAKRGQDVALRCDPISGHVSLFWYQQALGQGPEFLTYFQNEAQLDKSGLPSDRFFAERPEGSVSTLKIQRTQQEDSAVYLCASSPWVGATNEKLFFGSGTQLSVL.

V usage is TRBV2 and J usage is TRBJ2-1; TRBD1 matches at 7 bases. This CDR3 contains 14 residues. V was clipped by 6 bases and J by 10 bases; unmatched bases: 12. CDR1 is SNHLY, CDR2 FYNNEI, per germline. The CDR3 loop is CASSRQGPSSEQFF. The CDR3 nucleotides read TGTGCCAGCAGCAGACAGGGTCCGTCTTCCGAGCAGTTCTTC.

The CDR3 DNA reads as TGTGCCAGCAGCCCCTATTTCTGGGAGCAGTTCTTC. Translated, it gives CASSPYFWEQFF. V usage is TRBV5-8 and J usage is TRBJ2-1; D is unclear. The length of the CDR3 is 12 residues. The V end was cut by 4 bases, the J end by 10 bases, with 12 bases between. CDR1 SGHTS and CDR2 YDEGEE come from the germline V gene.

The CDR3: CASSLNRRGLDEQYF. CDR3 in DNA: TGCGCCAGCAGCTTGAATCGTCGGGGGCTTGACGAGCAGTACTTC. This chain links TRBV5-1 with TRBJ2-7; the D call may be TRBD1 or TRBD2 (6 bases each). This CDR3 comprises 15 residues. V was cut by 1 base and J by 5 bases, with 16 bases left in between. Looked up from germline, CDR1 is SGHRS and CDR2 is YFSETQ.

J is TRBJ1-5 and V is TRBV6-6; no clear D gene. V was cut by 2 bases and J by 3 bases, with 11 bases left in between. Germline assignment: CDR1 MNHNY and CDR2 SVGAGI (reference sequence). This CDR3 has 15 residues. CDR3 loop: CASSYEDTFNQPQHF. Written as DNA, the CDR3 is TGTGCCAGCAGTTACGAAGACACGTTCAATCAGCCCCAGCATTTT.

This clonotype was observed once. V and J are TRBV12-3 or TRBV12-4 and TRBJ2-5, with 11 positions matching TRBD2. The CDR3 extends over 16 amino acids. V dropped 0 bases and J dropped 5; count of bases not matched to a gene: 5. For the CDR3, the DNA is TGTGCCAGCAGTTTAGCGGGACTAGCGGCTCGGGAGACCCAGTACTTC. It translates to CASSLAGLAARETQYF.

The chain joins TRBV27 to TRBJ1-3; tentatively, D is TRBD1 (5 bases). CDR1 and CDR2 from the germline V gene are MNHEY and SMNVEV (reference sequence). CDR3 length: 15 residues. V was clipped by 8 bases and J by 0 bases, with 14 bases between them. For the CDR3, the DNA is TGTGCCAGCCAGGCTACAGGATCCTCTGGAAACACCATATATTTT. It codes for CASQATGSSGNTIYF.

The chain combines TRBV12-3 or TRBV12-4 with TRBJ2-1; 12 bases are shared with TRBD1. The CDR3 extends over 18 amino acids. After removal of 3 bases from V and 4 bases from J, the junction contained 10 bases not matched to a gene. As DNA, the CDR3 is TGTGCCAGCAGTTTCATATGGGGACAGGGGGCATTTTACAATGAGCAGTTCTTC. Protein sequence: CASSFIWGQGAFYNEQFF.

This clonotype was seen a handful of times. The J gene is TRBJ1-4, the V gene TRBV4-2, with D possibly matching TRBD1 (5 bases). Germline CDR1 and CDR2: LGHNA and YNFKEQ. V gave up 5 bases and J gave up 5 bases, with 24 bases separating them. This CDR3 is built from 18 residues. The CDR3 bases are TGTGCCAGCAGCGATTTTTACGGAGGAGGGGTCCAAAATGAAAAACTGTTTTTT. Protein sequence: CASSDFYGGGVQNEKLFF.

This clonotype was detected only once. This sequence joins TRBV12-3 or TRBV12-4 and TRBJ1-5, with D uncertain. V was shortened by 1 base and J by 6 bases, with 10 bases between the two germline ends. The CDR3 has 14 amino acids. CDR3 nucleotides: TGTGCCAGCAGTTTAGGGTCATTAGGTCAGCCCCAGCATTTT. Translating it yields CASSLGSLGQPQHF.

This chain joins TRBV19 and TRBJ2-3; no clear D. V was pared by 1 base and J by 2 bases, with 7 bases between. The CDR3 contains 14 residues. The germline gives CDR1 LNHDA, CDR2 SQIVND (reference sequence). This chain's CDR3 is CASSIVGDTDTQYF. The CDR3 DNA reads as TGTGCCAGTAGTATAGTCGGTGACACAGATACGCAGTATTTT.

The chain joins TRBV20-1 to TRBJ1-1; D gene uncertain. CDR1 is DFQATT, CDR2 SNEGSKA, per germline (reference sequence). This CDR3 comprises 17 residues. V was shortened by 0 bases and J by 1 base, with 18 bases between the two germline ends. The CDR3: CSARDGGSEKANTEAFF. In nucleotides, the CDR3 is TGCAGTGCTAGAGATGGAGGGTCGGAAAAGGCGAACACTGAAGCTTTCTTT.

The chain has TRBV5-1 and TRBJ2-1; tentatively, D is TRBD1 or TRBD2 (6 bases each). V was clipped by 6 bases and J by 5 bases, with 18 bases between them. Looked up from germline, CDR1 is SGHRS and CDR2 is YFSETQ. This CDR3 is built from 15 residues. This CDR3 is CASTDVGGLHNEQFF. The CDR3 bases are TGCGCCAGCACCGACGTAGGGGGACTTCACAATGAGCAGTTCTTC.

This chain uses TRBV7-9 with TRBJ1-1; D gene uncertain. From germline, CDR1 is SEHNR and CDR2 FQNEAQ (reference sequence). The CDR3 is 13 amino acids. Trimming shortened V by 1 base and J by 13 bases, and 16 bases separated the two germline ends. Written as DNA, the CDR3 is TGTGCCAGCAGCTTAGTAGGATTGTGGCGAGATTTCTTT. It specifies CASSLVGLWRDFF.

The gene calls are TRBV30 and TRBJ1-1; D ambiguous. Per germline, CDR1 GTSNPN and CDR2 SVGIG (reference sequence). V dropped 4 bases and J dropped 1 base, with 10 bases sitting between them. The CDR3 covers 13 residues. The CDR3 spells CAWMSSPNTEAFF. CDR3 sequence (DNA): TGTGCCTGGATGAGTTCGCCGAACACTGAAGCTTTCTTT.

The chain is built from TRBV15 and TRBJ2-7, with 12 nucleotides matching TRBD2. The CDR3 has 21 residues. V was clipped by 0 bases and J by 1 base; unmatched bases: 16. In germline, CDR1 is LNHNV, CDR2 YYDKDF (reference sequence). The CDR3, as DNA: TGTGCCACCAGCAGAGAGGGTCTGGCGACTAGCGGGAGTCATTGGTCCTACGAGCAGTACGTC. Its translation: CATSREGLATSGSHWSYEQYV.

This rearrangement joins TRBV13 to TRBJ2-7; D is unresolved. The V end was cut by 1 base, the J end by 7 bases, with 11 bases between. CDR3 size: 13 residues. The germline V gene encodes CDR1 PRHDT and CDR2 FYEKMQ (reference sequence). The CDR3 region is CASSLESRLEQYF. CDR3 nucleotide sequence: TGTGCCAGCAGCTTAGAGTCCCGTTTAGAGCAGTACTTC.

The chain uses TRBV2 and TRBJ2-4; D might be TRBD1 or TRBD2, each matching 6 bases. Germline CDR1 and CDR2: SNHLY and FYNNEI. V was trimmed by 6 bases and J by 0 bases, leaving 15 bases between them. The CDR3 is 16 amino acids. The CDR3 sequence: CASSGTGTLAKNIQYF. DNA for the CDR3: TGTGCCAGCAGCGGTACAGGGACTCTAGCCAAAAACATTCAGTACTTC.

The chain joins TRBV11-2 to TRBJ2-3; weak D call: TRBD1 (5 bases). CDR1 and CDR2 from the germline V gene are SGHAT and FQNNGV. Trimming cost V 5 bases and J 4 bases, with 19 bases left between them. This CDR3 comprises 16 residues. The CDR3 DNA reads as TGTGCCAGCAGCCCTGGCAAGGGGCAAGAGGCAGATACGCAGTATTTT. Amino acid sequence: CASSPGKGQEADTQYF.

The chain has TRBV4-2 and TRBJ1-5; D not resolved. The CDR3 consists of 15 residues. Germline assignment: CDR1 LGHNA and CDR2 YNFKEQ. The ends were cut back, 1 base at V and 0 bases at J, with 7 bases in the middle. CDR3 in DNA: TGTGCCAGCAGCCAAGCGAGTAATAGCAATCAGCCCCAGCATTTT. This translates into CASSQASNSNQPQHF.

V usage is TRBV12-3 or TRBV12-4 and J usage is TRBJ1-4; tentative D call: TRBD1 (6 bases). The CDR3 consists of 17 residues. V dropped 1 base and J dropped 3 bases, with 15 bases sitting between them. Here the CDR3 reads CASSLGGRGIANEKLFF. Written as DNA, the CDR3 is TGTGCCAGCAGTTTAGGGGGGAGGGGGATTGCTAATGAAAAACTGTTTTTT.

The genes are TRBV20-1 and TRBJ2-2; D is undetermined. This CDR3 is built from 12 residues. V lost 3 bases and J 5 bases, leaving 7 bases between the germline ends. The germline CDR1 and CDR2 sequences are DFQATT and SNEGSKA (reference sequence). The CDR3 DNA reads TGCAGTGCTAGTAAGCGTACCGGGGAGCTGTTTTTT. Its translation: CSASKRTGELFF.

V usage is TRBV27 and J usage is TRBJ1-5; TRBD1 matches at 7 bases. The CDR3 covers 18 residues. The V and J ends lost 5 bases and 0 bases, in that order; junction bases with no gene match: 13. Germline CDR1 MNHEY, CDR2 SMNVEV (reference sequence). CDR3 loop: CASSPLTGSFYSNQPQHF. Here the CDR3 DNA reads TGTGCCAGCAGTCCCCTGACAGGGAGCTTCTATAGCAATCAGCCCCAGCATTTT.